The sequence of this T cell receptor beta chain was determined in a study of blood T cell repertoires in COVID-19. Germline CDR1 SGHRS, CDR2 YFSETQ. The CDR3 runs to 14 residues. After removal of 4 bases from V and 6 bases from J, the junction contained 7 bases not matched to a gene. In this sample, this clone turned up once. The assay was immunoSEQ multiplex PCR, and TCRdb's table has in-frame clones only and misses some. The repertoire consists of about 480,000 clones, with nearly 90% occurring once and the leading ten covering roughly 0.92%. This sequence was found in a man in his late teens or twenties with COVID-19, enrolled during active disease. The V and J genes are TRBV5-1 and TRBJ1-2, with 9 positions matching TRBD1. Sequencing input: peripheral blood. CDR3 nucleotides: TGCGCCAGCAGCATGGACAGGGGCAGTAATGGCTACACCTTC. Its protein product is CASSMDRGSNGYTF.